This T cell receptor beta chain is drawn from a study of identical twins. General observations from the study: Insertions were reduced in abundant cord blood beta clonotypes but not in memory repertoires. Diverse VJ usage suggested most zero-insertion clonotypes were not invariant T cells. Beta out-of-frame sequences showed weaker excess sharing between twins.

Concerning this clonotype itself: What it binds is unknown.

CDR3 length: 14 residues. V was shortened by 3 bases and J by 5 bases, with 16 bases between the two germline ends. Germline assignment: CDR1 SQVTM and CDR2 ANQGSEA. TCRdb re-called the 5' RACE reads through MiXCR, storing one row per CDR3 protein. Found here are hundreds of thousands of distinct CDR3 sequences, 8.6% of them singletons; the top ten hold approximately 0.96%. These data also formed part of another study, on yellow fever vaccine responses in identical twins. That investigation notes: Reportedly, twins' vaccine T cell responses looked partly convergent and partly personalized.

The receptor was derived from a woman aged 18 to 35 in good health. The rearrangement uses TRBV29-1 and TRBJ2-5; D is possibly TRBD1 (6 bases). Material for sequencing was PBMCs. In nucleotides, the CDR3 is TGCAGCGTTGATTCCGGCAGGGGTCTGGAGACCCAGTACTTC. It is translated as CSVDSGRGLETQYF.